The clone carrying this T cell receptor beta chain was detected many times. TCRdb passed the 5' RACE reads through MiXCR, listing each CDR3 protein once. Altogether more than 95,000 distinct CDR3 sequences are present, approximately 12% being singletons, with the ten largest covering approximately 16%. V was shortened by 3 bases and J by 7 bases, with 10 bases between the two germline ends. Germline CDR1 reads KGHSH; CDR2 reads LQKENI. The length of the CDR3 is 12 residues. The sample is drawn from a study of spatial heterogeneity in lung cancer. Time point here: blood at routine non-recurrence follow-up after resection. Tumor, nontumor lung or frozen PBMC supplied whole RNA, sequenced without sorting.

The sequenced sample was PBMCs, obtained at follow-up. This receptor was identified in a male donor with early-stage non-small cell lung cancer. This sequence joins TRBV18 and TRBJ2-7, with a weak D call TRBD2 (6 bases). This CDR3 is CASSPSGREQYF. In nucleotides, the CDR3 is TGTGCCAGCTCACCGTCAGGGAGGGAGCAGTACTTC.